These 8 T cell receptor delta chains originate from one sample sequenced in a study of γδ T cells in repeated Plasmodium falciparum infection. Vgamma9/Vdelta2+ and Vdelta2-negative gammadelta T cells were flow-sorted from PBMC for bulk sequencing. TCRdb re-analyzed the multiplex PCR reads via CATT. In the table there are 50,000 to 65,000 delta-chain clones, approximately 1.7% of which are singletons. Sequencing input: gamma-delta T cells from blood. These receptors were collected from a pool of human donors (malaria-infected and uninfected, not separated).

To note about this clone: The protein in TCRdb stems from a much larger clone and differs at residue 3 from this DNA's translation, likely a read error; here the protein is translated from the DNA. The rearrangement joins TRDV1 to TRDJ1, with D possibly TRDD3 on 5 matching bases. CDR3 length: 11 residues. Germline V gene sequence: CDR1 TSWWSYY, CDR2 QGS. The CDR3 DNA is TGTGCTCATGGGGAAAATCGTAAACTCATCTTT. Amino acids: CAHGENRKLIF.

Notes on this clone: This likely came from a read error, as a far larger clone is one base away. This specimen includes other DNA sequences encoding the same CDR3. V gene TRDV1 combines with J gene TRDJ1; D might be TRDD3 (7 bases). No J gene is reported in TCRdb; it was inferred here by comparing the DNA with germline. The CDR3 consists of 21 residues. Per the germline V gene, CDR1 is TSWWSYY and CDR2 is QGS. CDR3 nucleotide sequence: TGTGCCCTTGGGGAAGGAAAACGCGGCCTTCCCTGGACTGGGGACACGGTTAAACTCATCTTT. It specifies CALGEGKRGLPWTGDTVKLIF.

This clone was seen at least ten times. A far larger clone is one base from this, pointing to a likely read error. Within the sample, other DNA sequences also encode this same CDR3. The chain employs TRDV1 and TRDJ1; TRDD3 matches at 9 bases. The CDR3 length is 23 residues. Per the germline V gene, CDR1 is TSWWSYY and CDR2 is QGS. CDR3 DNA: TGTGCCCTTGGGGAACTCAGCCTTCCCGAGTACTGGGGGAGGGGTTGGGACACCGATAAACTCATCTTT. Encoded protein: CALGELSLPEYWGRGWDTDKLIF.

Notes on this clone: It differs at one base from a far larger clone, so likely a read error. The same CDR3 can be traced to other DNA sequences in this sample. This chain joins TRDV2 and TRDJ3; 10 nucleotides agree with TRDD3. This CDR3 has 21 amino acids. CDR1 is GEAIGNYY and CDR2 is EKD in the germline V gene. As DNA, the CDR3 is TGTGCCTGCGACAAAGTACTGGGGGATCCTCCCCTCTCCTGGGACACCCGACAGATGTTTTTC. It yields the protein CACDKVLGDPPLSWDTRQMFF.

This clone appeared a few times. TCRdb records a much larger clone's protein for this DNA, with a difference at residues 9 and 21 that likely arises from a read error; the protein given is the translation of the DNA. This chain connects TRDV3 to TRDJ1; 11 nucleotides align to TRDD3. The CDR3 loop spans 28 amino acids. The J segment lost 0 bases and the V segment lost 2 bases, leaving 44 bases of the junction unmatched. CDR1 and CDR2 from the germline V gene are TVYSNPD and GDNSRS (reference sequence). This CDR3 is CAFGGSSPVGDTGSACLRIARYTDKLIF. CDR3 in DNA: TGTGCCTTTGGTGGTTCCTCCCCGGTGGGGGATACGGGGAGCGCATGTTTACGGATAGCTAGGTACACCGATAAACTCATCTTT.

A few counts support this clone. The TCRdb record carries a much larger clone's protein, which differs from this DNA's translation at residue 11; a read error is the likely cause, and the protein listed here is the DNA translation. The CDR3 region has the DNA TGTGCTCTTGGGGAACTTGTTCTTCCTTCCCACTCTTGGTGGGGGAGCCGCGGGCCCCTGATCTTT. It yields the protein CALGELVLPSHSWWGSRGPLIF. This rearrangement joins TRDV1 to TRDJ4; TRDD3 is a possible D gene (7 bases). The V gene's germline CDR1 is TSWWSYY and CDR2 QGS. Trimming removed 0 bases at V and 5 bases at J, with 37 bases between. The CDR3 contains 22 residues.

Note on this clone: TCRdb attributes to this sequence the protein of a much larger clone, which differs from the DNA translation at residue 3; a read error is likely, and the protein displayed is translated from the DNA. The chain carries TRDV1 and TRDJ1; 8 bases are shared with TRDD3. TCRdb supplies no J gene; here it was assigned by aligning the nucleotide sequence to germline. Germline V CDR1 and CDR2: TSWWSYY, QGS. The CDR3 has 22 amino acids. CDR3 nucleotide sequence: TGTGCTTTTGGGGAACTAAGACTGACCTTCTGGGGGAAAACTAGCTACACCGATAAACTCATCTTT. Translating gives CAFGELRLTFWGKTSYTDKLIF.

This clone was seen at least ten times. A far more abundant clone sits one base away, making this likely a read error. The sample contains more than one DNA sequence encoding this CDR3. The CDR3 DNA follows: TGTGCCTTTAATCCCATCCGGACAACCCCGTACACCGATAAGCTCATCTTT. This codes for CAFNPIRTTPYTDKLIF. V gene TRDV3 combines with J gene TRDJ1, with no clear D. Germline CDR1 and CDR2: TVYSNPD and GDNSRS (reference sequence). The CDR3 spans 17 residues.